This is a list of T cell receptor beta chains from one sample in a study of shared clonotypes between healthy human individuals. Assay: immunoSEQ multiplex PCR; the TCRdb copy retains only in-frame clones and omits some. The repertoire holds nearly 750,000 clones, 55% to 75% seen once, with under 2% in the top ten. The sequenced sample consisted of memory CD4+ T cells sorted from blood. Receptor source: a woman in her thirties in good health. Both conserved end residues are part of each CDR3. The D gene is left open where the match is weak. The size field is filled for only some rows; it gives once, few, many or a size class.

v_call	clone_size	cdr3_length	j_call	d_call	cdr3_aa	cdr3_nt
TRBV30	.	14	TRBJ2-5	.	CAWSLGGSQETQYF	TGTGCCTGGAGCCTAGGGGGGTCCCAAGAGACCCAGTACTTC
TRBV18	.	11	TRBJ2-7	.	CASSYSYEQYF	TGTGCCAGCTCGTACAGCTACGAGCAGTACTTC
TRBV6-1	.	15	TRBJ2-5	TRBD1	CASTIGTGEGETQYF	TGTGCCAGCACTATTGGGACAGGGGAGGGGGAGACCCAGTACTTC
TRBV19	.	14	TRBJ2-5	.	CASRPTDTGLRQYF	TGTGCCAGTAGACCAACAGACACCGGACTCCGCCAGTACTTC
TRBV29-1	.	17	TRBJ2-5	TRBD2	CSVEGTITGRVVETQYF	TGCAGCGTTGAAGGAACCATCACGGGGAGGGTAGTAGAGACCCAGTACTTC
TRBV13	.	18	TRBJ2-7	.	CASSIAVFGSFEVGEQYF	TGTGCCAGCAGCATTGCGGTCTTCGGCTCCTTCGAAGTGGGCGAGCAGTACTTC
TRBV27	.	16	TRBJ2-7	TRBD2	CASRARYSGLFYEQYF	TGTGCCAGCAGAGCCCGTTATAGCGGGCTTTTCTACGAGCAGTACTTC
TRBV5-1	.	15	TRBJ2-1	TRBD2	CASSFLAGSYNEQFF	TGCGCCAGCAGCTTTCTAGCGGGGTCCTACAATGAGCAGTTCTTC
TRBV19	.	15	TRBJ1-5	.	CASSTTGGGGQPQHF	TGTGCCAGTAGCACCACCGGAGGGGGTGGCCAGCCCCAGCATTTT
TRBV19	few	15	TRBJ2-7	TRBD2	CASSSLAGGLYEQYF	TGTGCCAGTAGTTCACTAGCGGGAGGGCTCTACGAGCAGTACTTC
TRBV7-9	.	14	TRBJ1-1	.	CASSPGGVNLGAFF	TGTGCCAGCAGCCCCGGAGGGGTGAACTTAGGGGCTTTCTTT
TRBV6-5	few	14	TRBJ1-5	TRBD1	CASSQGGDGAAQHF	TGTGCCAGCAGCCAGGGGGGGGACGGAGCAGCCCAGCATTTT
TRBV11-2	few	14	TRBJ1-1	.	CASGGAGLGTEAFF	TGTGCCAGCGGCGGGGCAGGTCTGGGCACTGAAGCTTTCTTT
TRBV19	.	15	TRBJ2-5	TRBD2	CASSWGLAGGETQYF	TGTGCCAGTAGTTGGGGGCTAGCGGGAGGTGAGACCCAGTACTTC
TRBV2	once	12	TRBJ2-5	.	CASRLQGETQYF	TGTGCCAGCAGATTACAGGGAGAGACCCAGTACTTC
TRBV4-1	.	16	TRBJ2-7	TRBD2	CASSHFSGRAVDEQYF	TGCGCCAGCAGCCATTTTAGCGGGAGGGCCGTTGACGAGCAGTACTTC
TRBV20-1	few	11	TRBJ2-1	.	CSANREGEQFF	TGCAGTGCTAACAGGGAGGGTGAGCAGTTCTTC
TRBV9	.	14	TRBJ2-7	.	CASSVGPSSYEQYF	TGTGCCAGCAGCGTAGGTCCGAGCTCCTACGAGCAGTACTTC
TRBV15	.	13	TRBJ1-1	.	CATSVSSVRPAFF	TGTGCCACCAGCGTGAGCTCGGTGCGGCCAGCTTTCTTT
TRBV19	many	16	TRBJ1-5	.	CASSSGRMLANQPQHF	TGTGCCAGTAGTAGCGGACGGATGCTAGCCAATCAGCCCCAGCATTTT
TRBV10-2	.	15	TRBJ1-5	.	CASSPWEVGDQPQHF	TGCGCCAGCAGCCCTTGGGAGGTAGGGGATCAGCCCCAGCATTTT
TRBV6-1	.	15	TRBJ2-7	TRBD1	CASGPGQGVWYEQYF	TGTGCCAGTGGACCGGGACAGGGGGTATGGTACGAGCAGTACTTC
TRBV27	once	15	TRBJ2-2	TRBD1	CASSLRQGVTGELFF	TGTGCCAGCAGTTTAAGGCAGGGGGTCACCGGGGAGCTGTTTTTT
TRBV7-8	.	15	TRBJ1-5	.	CASSQGRERNQPQHF	TGTGCCAGCAGTCAAGGACGCGAACGCAATCAGCCCCAGCATTTT
TRBV30	once	13	TRBJ1-6	.	CAWSATRDSPLHF	TGTGCCTGGAGTGCGACGCGAGATTCACCCCTCCACTTT
TRBV5-8	.	15	TRBJ2-6	.	CASSFLISGANVLTF	TGTGCCAGCAGCTTCCTGATCTCTGGGGCCAACGTCCTGACTTTC
TRBV28	.	14	TRBJ2-3	.	CASSLVGGTDTQYF	TGTGCCAGCAGTTTAGTTGGGGGCACAGATACGCAGTATTTT
TRBV28	few	15	TRBJ2-2	.	CATTSPSANTGELFF	TGTGCCACTACGTCGCCTTCCGCGAACACCGGGGAGCTGTTTTTT
TRBV7-6	.	13	TRBJ2-7	.	CASKAGSSYEQYF	TGTGCCAGCAAGGCGGGGAGCTCCTACGAGCAGTACTTC
TRBV5-1	.	23	TRBJ2-1	TRBD2	CASSLDLGLGRISNVRYTNEQFF	TGCGCCAGCAGCTTGGATTTGGGACTAGGGAGGATTTCCAATGTGAGGTATACCAATGAGCAGTTCTTC
TRBV7-2	.	14	TRBJ2-7	.	CASSWPVSGHEQYF	TGTGCCAGCAGCTGGCCAGTAAGTGGGCACGAGCAGTACTTC
TRBV27	.	11	TRBJ2-1	TRBD1	CASSQGVEQFF	TGTGCCAGCTCACAGGGGGTTGAGCAGTTCTTC
TRBV5-1	.	15	TRBJ2-2	.	CASSWANGVSGELFF	TGCGCCAGCTCCTGGGCGAACGGGGTCTCCGGGGAGCTGTTTTTT
TRBV19	few	13	TRBJ2-3	TRBD2	CASSTSGRDTQYF	TGTGCCAGTAGTACCAGCGGGAGGGATACGCAGTATTTT
TRBV18	few	12	TRBJ2-2	.	CASSLYTGELFF	TGTGCCAGCTCACTCTACACCGGGGAGCTGTTTTTT
TRBV2	.	15	TRBJ2-2	TRBD2	CASSLLAGVTGELFF	TGTGCCAGCAGTCTTCTAGCGGGAGTTACCGGGGAGCTGTTTTTT
TRBV5-4	.	16	TRBJ1-4	TRBD1	CASSQDTGALNEKLFF	TGTGCCAGCAGCCAAGACACAGGGGCCCTTAATGAAAAACTGTTTTTT
TRBV7-2	.	14	TRBJ1-2	TRBD1	CASSLGRGISGYTF	TGTGCCAGCAGCTTAGGCAGGGGGATAAGTGGCTACACCTTC
TRBV5-4	once	20	TRBJ2-2	TRBD1	CASSWGDRGLFGTNTGELFF	TGTGCCAGCAGCTGGGGGGACAGGGGGCTTTTTGGCACGAACACCGGGGAGCTGTTTTTT
TRBV5-1	.	14	TRBJ1-4	TRBD1	CASSPGQGNEKLFF	TGCGCCAGCAGCCCTGGACAGGGGAATGAAAAACTGTTTTTT
TRBV27	.	14	TRBJ1-2	.	CASKKLGPNYGYTF	TGTGCCAGCAAAAAACTGGGACCGAACTATGGCTACACCTTC
TRBV2	.	15	TRBJ1-5	TRBD1	CASSELGTEGQPQHF	TGTGCCAGCAGTGAGTTGGGGACAGAGGGTCAGCCCCAGCATTTT
TRBV27	.	17	TRBJ2-7	TRBD2	CASSARLAGGRNYEQYF	TGTGCCAGCAGTGCAAGACTAGCGGGAGGGCGAAATTACGAGCAGTACTTC
TRBV14	.	16	TRBJ2-5	TRBD2	CASSPIRAGEGETQYF	TGTGCCAGCAGCCCAATCAGAGCGGGAGAGGGAGAGACCCAGTACTTC
TRBV7-3	few	13	TRBJ1-1	.	CASSLTENTEAFF	TGTGCCAGCAGCTTAACGGAGAACACTGAAGCTTTCTTT
TRBV28	.	15	TRBJ2-1	.	CASGTPSEAYNEQFF	TGTGCCAGCGGAACCCCTAGTGAGGCCTACAATGAGCAGTTCTTC
TRBV11-2	once	14	TRBJ1-2	TRBD1	CASSVGQGRGGYTF	TGTGCCAGCAGTGTTGGACAGGGACGAGGCGGCTACACCTTC
TRBV5-1	.	14	TRBJ2-7	.	CASSPGSRGDEQYF	TGCGCCAGCAGCCCGGGTAGCCGAGGCGACGAGCAGTACTTC
TRBV7-9	.	14	TRBJ1-2	.	CASSLVGPNYGYTF	TGTGCCAGCAGCTTAGTAGGGCCTAACTATGGCTACACCTTC